This TCR beta chain was identified during a study of T cell responses to AZD1222 COVID-19 vaccine. Study conclusions and caveats: Reportedly, close to half of spike-specific TCRs are directed against unmutated variant regions. There were mostly white British donors and more females than males, and clonal diversity was possibly underestimated.

In the case of this clone: Antigen unknown.

This CDR3 is 13 amino acids long. V shed 6 bases and J shed 3 bases, with 9 bases lying between them. The germline CDR1 and CDR2 sequences are MNHEY and SMNVEV (reference sequence). Libraries were prepared by immunoSEQ multiplex PCR; TCRdb keeps only in-frame clonotypes and omits some of them. The sample carries 140,000 to 150,000 clones, 88% recorded once. The origin of this receptor is an adult who received the MenACWY meningococcal vaccine as a control. The source material was peripheral blood, sampled 28 days after the second dose of the MenACWY control vaccine. The rearrangement uses TRBV27 and TRBJ2-1; perhaps TRBD1 as D (6 bases). This CDR3 is CASRDSDYNEQFF. The CDR3 DNA sequence: TGTGCCAGCAGGGACAGCGACTACAATGAGCAGTTCTTC.